What follows is one T cell receptor beta chain and its context. Its antigen is unidentified. The data belong to a study of response to subunit inactivated influenza vaccine. Overall study results and limits: New T cells are recruited in small numbers by each seasonal influenza vaccination, according to the authors' suggestion.

TCRdb recomputed calls from the RT-PCR reads with MiXCR, one row per CDR3 protein. The table lists a few hundred thousand distinct CDR3 sequences, approximately 14% of them singletons. Between the trimmed V and J ends, which lost 4 bases and 12 bases, there was a span of 17 bases. There are 13 residues in the CDR3. Germline V gene data show CDR1 as SGHTS and CDR2 as YDEGEE. Specimen: PBMCs from blood, collected less than 13 days after vaccination. The chain employs TRBV5-8 and TRBJ2-1; D is unclear. This receptor was identified in a man aged 45-65 years who received an inactivated influenza vaccine. CDR3 nucleotides: TGTGCCAGCAGCAAAAGGTCTATTCACGGGCAGTTCTTC. This encodes CASSKRSIHGQFF.